This passage covers 3 T cell receptor beta chains from one sample sequenced in a study of blood T cell repertoires in COVID-19. TCRdb's copy holds only in-frame clones and misses some; the assay was immunoSEQ multiplex PCR. The data hold around 110,000 clones, with approximately 84% observed a single time. Sequencing was carried out using peripheral blood. These receptors were obtained from a woman in her sixties with acute or convalescent COVID-19.

The chain recombines TRBV6-5 with TRBJ2-1, with 11 bases identical to TRBD2. This CDR3 is built from 15 residues. After removal of 4 bases from V and 6 bases from J, the junction contained 5 bases not matched to a gene. CDR1 is MNHEY and CDR2 is SVGAGI in the germline V gene. The CDR3 loop is CASSLIAGGFNEQFF. In DNA form, the CDR3 reads TGTGCCAGCAGTTTGATAGCGGGGGGGTTCAATGAGCAGTTCTTC.

CDR3 region: CATSRGTSGADTQYF. Written as DNA, the CDR3 is TGTGCCACCAGCAGAGGGACTAGCGGGGCAGATACGCAGTATTTT. The J gene is TRBJ2-3, the V gene TRBV15, with 12 bases lining up with TRBD2. Germline values: CDR1 LNHNV, CDR2 YYDKDF (reference sequence). After removal of 1 base from V and 4 bases from J, the junction contained 0 bases not matched to a gene. The CDR3 is made up of 15 amino acids.

V usage is TRBV16 and J usage is TRBJ2-7; 9 bases match TRBD1. Germline CDR1 is KGHSY and CDR2 is FQNENV. Unmatched junction bases numbered 3, after V lost 2 bases and J lost 4 bases. This CDR3 contains 14 residues. The CDR3: CASSQGDRVYEQYF. The CDR3 coding sequence is TGTGCCAGCAGCCAAGGGGACAGGGTTTACGAGCAGTACTTC.